Listed here are 9 T cell receptor beta chains from one sample, sequenced in a study of molecular identifiers for immune sequencing clone quantification. Each CDR3 protein gets one entry after TCRdb re-called the PCR reads with MiXCR. The table lists about 97,000 distinct CDR3 sequences, 20% to 25% of them singletons. Sequencing was done on a sample of naive CD8+ T cells from blood, with Jurkat cell RNA spiked in. Regarding subset: FACS-sorted CD8+CD4-CCR7+CD45RA+ naive T cells. Receptor source: a human donor in good health. Some libraries in this study had Jurkat cell RNA spiked in.

With respect to this clonotype: A much larger clone lies a single base off, so this may be a read error. This chain joins TRBV25-1 and TRBJ2-7; TRBD1 might be the D (7 bases). The CDR3 runs to 14 residues. Germline assignment: CDR1 MGHDK and CDR2 SYGVNS. The V end was cut by 8 bases, the J end by 5 bases, with 19 bases between. The CDR3 region is CASGVEGATNEQYF. CDR3 DNA: TGTGCCAGCGGTGTGGAGGGGGCGACCAACGAGCAGTACTTC.

Concerning this clonotype: The final CDR3 position lacks the conserved phenylalanine or tryptophan, pointing to a likely read error. The chain combines TRBV11-2 with TRBJ2-7; 7 nucleotides agree with TRBD1. Germline V gene sequence: CDR1 SGHAT, CDR2 FQNNGV. This CDR3 contains 14 residues. Trimming took 1 base from V and 6 from J; bases not matched to a gene: 6. The chain's CDR3 is CASSLGQGVREQYI. CDR3 coding DNA: TGTGCCAGCAGCTTAGGACAGGGTGTTCGCGAGCAGTACATC.

Comments on this clonotype: At one of its ends the junction is not consistent with the germline gene, which may arise from a read error. V and J are TRBV4-3 and TRBJ2-3, with 11 bases matching TRBD2. Germline CDR1 and CDR2: LGHNA and YSLEER. The CDR3 length is 17 residues. The CDR3 loop is CASSQDLAGGGTDAQYF. Here the CDR3 DNA reads TGCGCCAGCAGCCAAGATCTAGCGGGGGGTGGCACAGATGCGCAGTATTTT.

This clonotype was observed once. With a much larger clone just one base away, this may be a read error. The conserved phenylalanine or tryptophan normally closing the CDR3 is absent here, so this likely arose from a read error. The chain combines TRBV27 with TRBJ1-2; 9 bases are shared with TRBD1. This CDR3 comprises 16 residues. V was clipped by 7 bases and J by 6 bases; unmatched bases: 15. The germline V gene has CDR1 MNHEY and CDR2 SMNVEV (reference sequence). The chain's CDR3 is CASKGAGTGSWDGYTC. CDR3 DNA sequence: TGTGCCAGCAAGGGAGCCGGGACAGGGAGTTGGGATGGCTACACCTGC.

The gene calls are TRBV30 and TRBJ2-2, with TRBD2 matching over 8 bases. V dropped 0 bases and J dropped 4; count of bases not matched to a gene: 4. Germline CDR1 and CDR2: GTSNPN and SVGIG (reference sequence). This CDR3 comprises 15 residues. The DNA for the CDR3 is TGTGCCTGGAGTGTAGCGGGGGTCGGCACCGGGGAGCTGTTTTTT. Protein: CAWSVAGVGTGELFF.

This clonotype was counted only a few times. The genes are TRBV5-6 and TRBJ2-5; 9 positions agree with TRBD2. V dropped 4 bases and J dropped 5; count of bases not matched to a gene: 12. The CDR3 is 16 amino acids. Germline CDR1 and CDR2: SGHDT and YYEEEE. Here the CDR3 reads CASSPWVSGSRETQYF. The CDR3 coding sequence is TGTGCCAGCAGCCCGTGGGTTAGCGGGAGTAGGGAGACCCAGTACTTC.

This clonotype was found a few times. The chain employs TRBV4-3 and TRBJ2-3; 11 nucleotides match TRBD1. Germline CDR1 reads LGHNA; CDR2 reads YSLEER. This CDR3 comprises 16 residues. V was clipped by 0 bases and J by 6 bases; unmatched bases: 5. CDR3: CASSQEGQGASDTQYF. The CDR3 DNA follows: TGCGCCAGCAGCCAAGAAGGACAGGGGGCATCGGATACGCAGTATTTT.

This clonotype was counted only a few times. The gene calls are TRBV5-4 and TRBJ2-2; D gene uncertain. The germline V gene has CDR1 SGHNT and CDR2 YYREEE (reference sequence). Between the trimmed V and J ends, which lost 0 bases and 6 bases, there was a span of 3 bases. The CDR3 loop spans 12 amino acids. The CDR3, as DNA: TGTGCCAGCAGCTTGGCTTCCGGGGAGCTGTTTTTT. Translation gives CASSLASGELFF.

This clonotype has ten or more counts. The V and J genes are TRBV2 and TRBJ2-1; the D gene is possibly TRBD2 (5 bases). V was shortened by 7 bases and J by 5 bases, with 9 bases between the two germline ends. This CDR3 spans 12 amino acids. CDR1 is SNHLY and CDR2 is FYNNEI in the germline V gene. The chain's CDR3 is CASTDYHNEQFF. CDR3 DNA sequence: TGTGCCAGCACTGACTACCACAATGAGCAGTTCTTC.